This T cell receptor beta chain was captured in a study of blood T cell repertoires in COVID-19. On the study more broadly: There were acute and convalescent COVID-19 samples, and they came from the United States, Italy and Spain. The cDNA or gDNA used as material had been derived from T cells, B-cell-depleted T cells, or PBMCs.

Original methodology: Amplification with reference gene primers provided the estimates of nucleated cell counts. Here immunoSEQ multiplex PCR was the method, and the copy in TCRdb shows in-frame clones only, minus some. The DNA gave D and trimming, while V, J and clone size come from that table. The table records approximately 310,000 clones, 87% of them present only once. From germline, CDR1 is DFQATT and CDR2 SNEGSKA (reference sequence). V lost 3 bases and J lost 8, with 13 bases in between. CDR3 size: 13 residues. The sequence came from a man aged 45-65 years with active or convalescent COVID-19. This chain joins TRBV20-1 and TRBJ1-4; tentatively, D is TRBD1 (6 bases). Sequencing was performed on peripheral blood. For the CDR3, the DNA is TGCAGTGCTAGTCCCAGGGGTGGAGAAAAACTGTTTTTT. This encodes CSASPRGGEKLFF.